One and the same sample provided the 26 T cell receptor beta chains below, sequenced in a study of Graves' ophthalmopathy and Graves' hyperthyroidism. CDR3 regions of TCR beta were amplified from RNA transcripts. Second-round multiplex PCR came after a first-round RT-PCR that employed HTBI primers. TCRdb reprocessed the multiplex PCR reads with MiXCR, giving one entry per CDR3 protein. In the table there are more than 1,000,000 distinct CDR3 sequences, 35% to 40% of which are singletons. The sample taken for sequencing was peripheral blood or thyroid tissue (not recorded which). Receptor source: an adult man with Graves' hyperthyroidism.

This clonotype was seen ten or more times. This chain links TRBV6-4 with TRBJ2-2; unclear D gene. Trimming took off 5 bases at V and 1 base at J, with 8 bases between the two ends. The CDR3 is 14 amino acids. Germline V gene data show CDR1 as MRHNA and CDR2 as SNTAGT. CDR3 coding DNA: TGTGCCAGCAGTCCGGCTGTGAACACCGGGGAGCTGTTTTTT. As protein: CASSPAVNTGELFF.

This clonotype was recorded at least ten times. The gene calls are TRBV10-1 and TRBJ2-6, with TRBD1 matching over 7 bases. This CDR3 region has 15 residues. After removal of 6 bases from V and 1 base from J, the junction contained 3 bases not matched to a gene. Germline CDR1 reads WNHNN; CDR2 reads SYGVQD (reference sequence). In DNA, the CDR3 is TGCGCCAGCAGAGTACAGGGGTCTGGGGCCAACGTCCTGACTTTC. Protein product: CASRVQGSGANVLTF.

There are many counts of this clonotype. The chain recombines TRBV7-2 with TRBJ1-1, with D perhaps matching TRBD1 (5 bases). With 3 bases removed from V and 6 bases from J, the gap between germline ends came to 11 bases. The CDR3 runs 13 residues. Germline CDR1 and CDR2: SGHTA and FQGNSA. The CDR3 bases are TGTGCCAGCAGCTTTCGCAGGGTCGCTGAAGCTTTCTTT. Translated: CASSFRRVAEAFF.

This clonotype was counted between two and nine times. This chain links TRBV6-5 with TRBJ2-7; D is uncertain. The CDR3 consists of 17 residues. With 0 bases removed from V and 0 bases from J, the gap between germline ends came to 15 bases. Looked up from germline, CDR1 is MNHEY and CDR2 is SVGAGI. The CDR3 region has the DNA TGTGCCAGCAGTTACTCCTCGGACCCACGAAGCTCCTACGAGCAGTACTTC. It is translated as CASSYSSDPRSSYEQYF.

This chain connects TRBV11-2 to TRBJ1-4, with no clear D. Germline V gene lookup returns CDR1 SGHAT and CDR2 FQNNGV. There are 14 residues in the CDR3. The V gene lost 5 bases and the J gene lost 5 bases, with 12 bases spanning the gap. The CDR3 DNA is TGTGCCAGCAGCCCTGGTAGAATAAATGAAAAACTGTTTTTT. This encodes CASSPGRINEKLFF.

This clonotype was recorded many times. The junction shows a germline mismatch at one end, possibly a read error. The rearrangement links TRBV10-3 to TRBJ1-1, with D possibly matching TRBD1 (6 bases). The CDR3 consists of 15 residues. Germline V gene data show CDR1 as ENHRY and CDR2 as SYGVKD. CDR3 in amino acids: CASSYSRGAGTEAFF. The CDR3 DNA is TGTGCCAGCAGTTACTCGCGGGGGGCCGGCACTGAAGCTTTCTTT.

The chain combines TRBV19 with TRBJ1-5; D gene ambiguous. Trimming removed 7 bases from V and 4 bases from J, with 17 bases in between. CDR1 and CDR2 (germline): LNHDA, SQIVND (reference sequence). The CDR3 sequence is 15 residues long. The CDR3 loop is CASTPFGYPNQPQHF. CDR3 DNA: TGTGCCAGTACCCCCTTCGGGTATCCTAATCAGCCCCAGCATTTT.

The chain couples TRBV6-5 to TRBJ2-7; 10 bases match TRBD1. J gave up 2 bases and V 4 bases, and 8 bases lay outside the gene matches. The V gene's germline CDR1 is MNHEY and CDR2 SVGAGI. The CDR3 runs to 16 residues. CDR3 loop: CASSSYSGTGAYEQYF. CDR3 nucleotide sequence: TGTGCCAGCAGTTCATATTCCGGGACAGGGGCCTACGAGCAGTACTTC.

This clonotype was counted ten times or more. The CDR3 region is CSAGQDAYEQYF. CDR3 sequence (DNA): TGCAGCGCGGGACAGGATGCCTACGAGCAGTACTTC. The chain carries TRBV29-1 and TRBJ2-7; 8 bases agree with TRBD1. The CDR3 loop spans 12 amino acids. The V and J ends lost 7 bases and 2 bases, in that order; junction bases with no gene match: 4. The germline V gene has CDR1 SQVTM and CDR2 ANQGSEA.

Worth noting for this clonotype: A much larger clone lies one base from this, so it may be a read error. The chain couples TRBV14 to TRBJ2-5; a weak D match, TRBD2 (5 bases). Per germline, CDR1 SGHDN and CDR2 FVKESK. The CDR3 has 15 amino acids. The CDR3 region is CASSQGGRRQEAQYF. CDR3 nucleotides: TGTGCCAGCAGCCAAGGAGGGCGACGGCAAGAGGCCCAGTACTTC.

This clonotype was seen many times. The genes are TRBV5-1 and TRBJ1-2, with D possibly TRBD1 on 6 matching bases. With 4 bases removed from V and 8 bases from J, the gap between germline ends came to 15 bases. Per the germline V gene, CDR1 is SGHRS and CDR2 is YFSETQ. The length of the CDR3 is 13 residues. The CDR3 DNA reads as TGCGCCAGCAGCCCTGGGACACCAGCCGGCTACACCTTC. Its protein product is CASSPGTPAGYTF.

The chain is built from TRBV5-1 and TRBJ1-1, with TRBD1 identical over 7 bases. Germline-derived CDR1 and CDR2 are SGHRS and YFSETQ. The CDR3 extends over 15 amino acids. V gave up 6 bases and J gave up 3 bases; unmatched junction bases: 11. The CDR3 region is CASTYRGGGYTEAFF. The CDR3 coding sequence is TGCGCCAGCACTTACAGGGGCGGTGGGTACACTGAAGCTTTCTTT.

V and J are TRBV9 and TRBJ2-2, with 8 bases fitting TRBD2. The CDR3 has 16 amino acids. After removal of 4 bases from V and 4 bases from J, the junction contained 9 bases not matched to a gene. Germline assignment: CDR1 SGDLS and CDR2 YYNGEE. The CDR3 here is CASSPPSGSLTGELFF. The CDR3 DNA sequence: TGTGCCAGCAGCCCACCTAGCGGGTCACTCACCGGGGAGCTGTTTTTT.

V usage is TRBV2 and J usage is TRBJ1-2; possibly TRBD1 for D (6 bases). Germline V lookup: CDR1 SNHLY, CDR2 FYNNEI. The V end lost 5 bases, the J end lost 2 bases, and 27 bases lay between the germline ends. The CDR3 totals 19 residues. The CDR3 loop is CASSYHRAPIPTENYGYTF. In DNA form, the CDR3 reads TGTGCCAGCAGTTACCACAGGGCTCCCATTCCTACCGAAAACTATGGCTACACCTTC.

The chain combines TRBV27 with TRBJ1-1; no definite D call. The CDR3 runs to 16 residues. Between the trimmed V and J ends, which lost 6 bases and 0 bases, there was a span of 17 bases. Germline CDR1 is MNHEY and CDR2 is SMNVEV (reference sequence). DNA for the CDR3: TGTGCCAGCAGCCTCATACGAGAACTGATGAACACTGAAGCTTTCTTT. Translation gives CASSLIRELMNTEAFF.

V gene TRBV9 combines with J gene TRBJ2-2, with 11 bases fitting TRBD2. The junction had 2 bases not matched to a gene; V was cut back by 0 bases and J by 4 bases. This CDR3 contains 16 residues. Germline loops: CDR1 SGDLS, CDR2 YYNGEE. This CDR3 reads CASSVALAGGTGELFF. CDR3 DNA: TGTGCCAGCAGCGTAGCTCTAGCGGGAGGCACCGGGGAGCTGTTTTTT.

This clonotype has a count of ten or more. The chain employs TRBV7-8 and TRBJ2-7, with D perhaps TRBD1 or TRBD2 (5 bases each). The CDR3 runs to 12 residues. Per the germline V gene, CDR1 is SGHVS and CDR2 is FQNEAQ. Trimming took 7 bases from V and 7 from J, leaving 14 bases between them. CDR3 region: CASTTGAWEQYF. The CDR3 DNA sequence: TGTGCCAGCACCACCGGGGCGTGGGAGCAGTACTTC.

This clonotype showed up many times. The V and J genes are TRBV7-2 and TRBJ2-7; 9 bases fit TRBD1. CDR1 is SGHTA and CDR2 is FQGNSA in the germline V gene. The CDR3 is 15 residues long. V shed 6 bases, J shed 3 bases, and the junction held 9 bases outside the gene matches. The CDR3 sequence: CASSQQGAPLYEQYF. The CDR3 nucleotides read TGTGCCAGCAGTCAACAGGGGGCTCCTCTCTACGAGCAGTACTTC.

The chain carries TRBV4-3 and TRBJ2-5; maybe TRBD2 (6 bases). Germline CDR1 reads LGHNA; CDR2 reads YSLEER. Between the trimmed V and J ends, which lost 5 bases and 5 bases, there was a span of 18 bases. This CDR3 has 15 residues. CDR3 in DNA: TGCGCCAGCAGCTTTGGGGCGGGATTTACGGAGACCCAGTACTTC. Its protein is CASSFGAGFTETQYF.

This clonotype was detected ten times or more. This rearrangement joins TRBV20-1 to TRBJ1-2; tentatively, D is TRBD1 (6 bases). The CDR3 totals 14 residues. Germline lookup yields CDR1 DFQATT and CDR2 SNEGSKA (reference sequence). Trimming took off 4 bases at V and 4 bases at J, with 16 bases between the two ends. The CDR3 bases are TGCAGTGCTATAATGAGGGGGAACTCCTATGGCTACACCTTC. This gives the protein CSAIMRGNSYGYTF.

The chain couples TRBV5-1 to TRBJ2-7, with 8 positions matching TRBD1. V was pared by 4 bases and J by 2 bases, with 8 bases of the junction left unmatched. CDR1 is SGHRS and CDR2 is YFSETQ in the germline V gene. CDR3 size: 15 residues. CDR3 nucleotide sequence: TGCGCCAGCAGCCGACTCAGGGGGCTGGCCTACGAGCAGTACTTC. This encodes CASSRLRGLAYEQYF.

As regards this clonotype: A much larger clonotype is one base distant, so this may be a read error. The chain employs TRBV12-3 or TRBV12-4 and TRBJ1-1; TRBD1 is a possible D gene (6 bases). The CDR3 spans 14 residues. The CDR3 DNA is TGTGCCGGCAGGAATACAGGGACAAACACTGAAGCTTTCTTT. This sequence encodes CAGRNTGTNTEAFF.

The chain combines TRBV20-1 with TRBJ2-2, with 8 bases that match TRBD2. The V and J ends lost 0 bases and 3 bases, in that order; junction bases with no gene match: 12. The CDR3 length is 18 residues. Germline V CDR1 and CDR2: DFQATT, SNEGSKA (reference sequence). The CDR3 bases are TGCAGTGCTAGAGATGGGGATAGCGGGGCTGGGTACACCGGGGAGCTGTTTTTT. Translated, it gives CSARDGDSGAGYTGELFF.

This rearrangement joins TRBV5-1 to TRBJ1-1; D remains unclear. V lost 4 bases and J lost 7, with 17 bases in between. The CDR3 runs 14 residues. From germline, CDR1 is SGHRS and CDR2 YFSETQ. The CDR3 is CASSLDAAYNEAFF. Here the CDR3 DNA reads TGCGCCAGCAGCCTGGATGCAGCGTATAATGAAGCTTTCTTT.

The V gene is TRBV7-6, the J gene TRBJ1-2; perhaps TRBD1 as D (5 bases). V was pared by 5 bases and J by 2 bases, with 18 bases between. This CDR3 has 16 residues. The germline CDR1 and CDR2 sequences are SGHVS and FNYEAQ. The CDR3 reads CASSQDIFGGNYGYTF. The CDR3 bases are TGTGCCAGCAGCCAAGATATCTTCGGGGGGAACTATGGCTACACCTTC.

Comment on this clonotype: Mismatch with germline at one junction end may stem from a read error. In DNA form, the CDR3 reads TGCGCCAGCAGCCAGACCCTCGACAGGGACTACGAGCAGTACTTC. Amino acids: CASSQTLDRDYEQYF. The chain couples TRBV7-9 to TRBJ2-7, with TRBD1 matching 7 bases. This CDR3 has 15 amino acids. Per the germline V gene, CDR1 is SEHNR and CDR2 is FQNEAQ (reference sequence).